The present T cell receptor (beta chain) was sequenced within a study of T cell responses to AZD1222 COVID-19 vaccine. General observations from the study: Sampled repertoires all dated from after the peak T cell response. Possibly, clonal diversity was underestimated; donors were largely white British and included more females.

On this clone: Its antigen is still unknown.

Here immunoSEQ multiplex PCR was the method, and the copy in TCRdb shows in-frame clones only, minus some. Here the sample spans 75,000 to 85,000 clones, around nine tenths being singletons. Both about-4-week and about-12-week second-dose recipients were combined. The CDR3 spans 15 residues. This TCR was recovered from an adult who received the AZD1222 COVID-19 vaccine. The chain carries TRBV21-1 and TRBJ1-6; the table's D call of TRBD1 was not tested on the DNA. TRBV21-1 is a known pseudogene. Sequencing used peripheral blood, obtained 28 days after the second AZD1222 dose. As DNA, the CDR3 is TGTGCCAGCAGCAAACGAGGACAGGGGGATTCACCCCTCCACTTT. Residues: CASSKRGQGDSPLHF.